The 3 T cell receptor beta chains listed next were all sequenced from one sample in a study of control samples from healthy donors and cancer patients. The table came from immunoSEQ multiplex PCR; TCRdb's copy has only in-frame clones and leaves some out. The data contain roughly 80,000 clones, around nine tenths of them singletons. The sample consisted of blood. The receptors originated from a woman in her 50s in good health.

V gene TRBV2 combines with J gene TRBJ1-3; D is ambiguous. V was pared by 8 bases and J by 3 bases, with 14 bases between. Germline V gives CDR1 SNHLY, CDR2 FYNNEI. CDR3 size: 14 residues. Here the CDR3 reads CASGISRLGNTIYF. In DNA, the CDR3 is TGTGCCAGCGGTATATCGAGGCTTGGAAACACCATATATTTT.

The CDR3 region is CASSYTGGNEQFF. The CDR3 nucleotides are TGTGCCAGCAGTTACACAGGGGGTAATGAGCAGTTCTTC. The J gene is TRBJ2-1, the V gene TRBV6-5; 8 positions match TRBD1. Germline values: CDR1 MNHEY, CDR2 SVGAGI. With 2 bases clipped from V and 7 bases from J, the junction kept 1 base outside the gene matches. The CDR3 loop spans 13 amino acids.

V is TRBV13 and J is TRBJ2-1, with D possibly being TRBD1 (5 bases). Germline CDR1 PRHDT, CDR2 FYEKMQ (reference sequence). V was trimmed by 0 bases and J by 7 bases, leaving 10 bases between them. The CDR3 totals 14 residues. This CDR3 is CASSLGGRSNEQFF. The CDR3 DNA reads as TGTGCCAGCAGCTTAGGGGGGCGTTCGAATGAGCAGTTCTTC.